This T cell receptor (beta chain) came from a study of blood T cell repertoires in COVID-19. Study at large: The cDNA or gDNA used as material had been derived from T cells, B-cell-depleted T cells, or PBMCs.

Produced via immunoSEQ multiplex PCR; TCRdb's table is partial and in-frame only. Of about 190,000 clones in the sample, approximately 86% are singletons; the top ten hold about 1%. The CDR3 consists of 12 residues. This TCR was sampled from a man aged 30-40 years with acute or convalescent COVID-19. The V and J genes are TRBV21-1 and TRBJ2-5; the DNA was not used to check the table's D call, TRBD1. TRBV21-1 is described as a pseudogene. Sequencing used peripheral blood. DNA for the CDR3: TGTGCCAGCAGCAAAAGGGGGGAGACCCAGTACTTC. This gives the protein CASSKRGETQYF.